These 11 T cell receptor beta chains were all obtained from the same sample, sequenced in a study of Graves' ophthalmopathy and Graves' hyperthyroidism. The authors amplified TCR beta CDR3 regions, and they did so from RNA transcripts for repertoire sequencing. First-round RT-PCR used HTBI primers; second-round multiplex PCR followed. TCRdb used MiXCR to reprocess the multiplex PCR reads, holding one entry per CDR3 protein. The sample gives 580,000 or so distinct CDR3 sequences, less than 45% of which show up once; about 4% is in the top ten. Sequencing was performed on peripheral blood or thyroid tissue (not recorded which). The receptor source for this set is an adult man with Graves' hyperthyroidism.

The genes are TRBV12-3 or TRBV12-4 and TRBJ1-5; 7 nucleotides align to TRBD1. This CDR3 has 16 residues. CDR3 DNA sequence: TGTGCTAGCGACAGGGACGGAATTTTTAGCAATCAGCCCCAGCATTTT. This translates into CASDRDGIFSNQPQHF.

This clonotype was seen a handful of times. J is TRBJ1-4 and V is TRBV7-3; D ambiguous. Trimming shortened V by 5 bases and J by 7 bases, and 14 bases separated the two germline ends. The length of the CDR3 is 14 residues. The germline V gene encodes CDR1 SGHTA and CDR2 FQGTGA. The CDR3 DNA reads TGTGCCAGCAGCCCGGCGGTAACAGCTGAAAAACTGTTTTTT. It codes for CASSPAVTAEKLFF.

V and J are TRBV7-8 and TRBJ2-2, with 10 bases aligning to TRBD1. CDR1 SGHVS and CDR2 FQNEAQ come from the germline V gene. The CDR3 extends over 17 amino acids. V dropped 1 base and J dropped 7; count of bases not matched to a gene: 9. CDR3 in amino acids: CASSLVGGQGVDGELFF. CDR3 DNA sequence: TGTGCCAGCAGCTTAGTAGGAGGACAGGGGGTAGACGGGGAGCTGTTTTTT.

This clonotype showed up many times. The chain couples TRBV9 to TRBJ1-2, with 8 positions matching TRBD1. With V trimmed by 0 bases and J by 3 bases, 4 bases remained unmatched. CDR3 size: 15 residues. Germline V gene lookup returns CDR1 SGDLS and CDR2 YYNGEE. CDR3 in amino acids: CASSVDAGGYYGYTF. CDR3 coding DNA: TGTGCCAGCAGCGTAGACGCAGGGGGCTACTATGGCTACACCTTC.

The sample holds a few counts of this clonotype. The J gene is TRBJ2-7, the V gene TRBV3-1, with D hard to call. Trimming removed 4 bases at V and 5 bases at J, with 12 bases between. Germline V CDR1 and CDR2: LGHDT, YNNKEL (reference sequence). The length of the CDR3 is 13 residues. CDR3 coding DNA: TGTGCCAGCAGCCGGCAGACGGTCCACGAGCAGTACTTC. Protein sequence: CASSRQTVHEQYF.

This clonotype was counted only a few times. Mismatch with germline at one junction end may stem from a read error. This chain joins TRBV24-1 and TRBJ2-5; D might be TRBD1 or TRBD2, each matching 5 bases. Germline CDR1 and CDR2: KGHDR and SFDVKD. This CDR3 is 16 amino acids long. The CDR3 loop is CTTSDPLGTAQETQYF. CDR3 nucleotide sequence: TGTACCACCAGTGACCCCCTCGGGACGGCGCAAGAGACCCAGTACTTC.

This clonotype was seen repeatedly, ten times or more. V and J are TRBV6-1 and TRBJ1-1, with D maybe TRBD1 (5 bases). Germline V gene lookup returns CDR1 MNHNS and CDR2 SASEGT. V dropped 4 bases and J dropped 1 base, with 13 bases sitting between them. The CDR3 covers 15 residues. The CDR3 region is CASSAQTVTNTEAFF. The CDR3 DNA sequence: TGTGCCAGCAGTGCCCAGACAGTGACGAACACTGAAGCTTTCTTT.

In the case of this clonotype: A read error may explain this, as a much larger clone is one base away. The CDR3 loop is CISSEWGGDNSPLHF. DNA for the CDR3: TGTATCAGCAGTGAATGGGGGGGCGACAATTCACCCCTCCACTTT. This sequence joins TRBV25-1 and TRBJ1-6; weak D call: TRBD1 (6 bases). The CDR3 spans 15 residues. CDR1 is MGHDK, CDR2 SYGVNS, per germline.

The rearrangement uses TRBV15 and TRBJ2-5; 8 bases line up with TRBD1. CDR3 length equals 16 residues. Unmatched junction bases numbered 8, after V lost 3 bases and J lost 2 bases. The germline V gene encodes CDR1 LNHNV and CDR2 YYDKDF (reference sequence). The CDR3 DNA sequence: TGTGCCACCAGCAGTACAGGGGGGTCCATGCAAGAGACCCAGTACTTC. Its translation: CATSSTGGSMQETQYF.

On this clonotype: A much bigger clone sits one base away, suggesting this may be a read error. J is TRBJ1-2 and V is TRBV6-1; 7 nucleotides align to TRBD1. The V gene's germline CDR1 is MNHNS and CDR2 SASEGT. This CDR3 has 14 amino acids. The CDR3 DNA follows: TGTGCCAGCACCGAGAGACAGGGAGGGGATGGCTGCACCTTC. Amino acid sequence: CASTERQGGDGCTF.

This clonotype occurred many times. The J gene is TRBJ2-5, the V gene TRBV20-1; a possible D gene is TRBD1 (5 bases). The CDR3 extends over 16 amino acids. Germline CDR1 and CDR2: DFQATT and SNEGSKA (reference sequence). The germline V and J ends were trimmed by 3 bases and 3 bases, with 20 bases remaining between them. CDR3 bases: TGCAGTGCTAGTGAGCCCAGGGTACTGTTTGAAGAGACCCAGTACTTC. As protein: CSASEPRVLFEETQYF.